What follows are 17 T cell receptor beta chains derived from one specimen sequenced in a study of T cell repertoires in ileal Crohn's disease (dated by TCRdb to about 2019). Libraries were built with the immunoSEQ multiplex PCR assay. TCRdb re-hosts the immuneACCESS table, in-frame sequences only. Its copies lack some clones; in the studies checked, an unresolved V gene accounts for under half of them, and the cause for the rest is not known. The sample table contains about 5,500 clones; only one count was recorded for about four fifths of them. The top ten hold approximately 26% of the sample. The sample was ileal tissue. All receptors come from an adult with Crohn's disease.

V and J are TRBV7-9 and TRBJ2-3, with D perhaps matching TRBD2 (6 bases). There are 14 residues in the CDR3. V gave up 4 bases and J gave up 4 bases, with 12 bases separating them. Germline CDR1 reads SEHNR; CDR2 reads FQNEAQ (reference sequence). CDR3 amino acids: CASSSGRKADTQYF. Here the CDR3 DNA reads TGTGCCAGCAGCTCAGGGAGGAAGGCAGATACGCAGTATTTT.

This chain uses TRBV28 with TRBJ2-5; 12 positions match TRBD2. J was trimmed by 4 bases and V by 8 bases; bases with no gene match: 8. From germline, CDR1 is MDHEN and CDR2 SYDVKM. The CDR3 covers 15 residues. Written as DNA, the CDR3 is TGTGCCAGCCGAACTAGCGGGGGGAGGGGAGAGACCCAGTACTTC. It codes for CASRTSGGRGETQYF.

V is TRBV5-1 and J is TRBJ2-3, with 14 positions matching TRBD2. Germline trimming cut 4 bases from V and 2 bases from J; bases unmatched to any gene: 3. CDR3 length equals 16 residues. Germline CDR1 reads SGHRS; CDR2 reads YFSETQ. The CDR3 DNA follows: TGCGCCAGCAGCACGGGACTAGCGGGGGCCACAGATACGCAGTATTTT. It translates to CASSTGLAGATDTQYF.

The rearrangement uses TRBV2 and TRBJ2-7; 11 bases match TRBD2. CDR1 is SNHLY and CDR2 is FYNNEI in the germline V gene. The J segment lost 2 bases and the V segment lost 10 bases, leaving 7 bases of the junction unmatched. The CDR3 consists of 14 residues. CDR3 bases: TGTGCCACCGCCGGGACTAGCGGAACCTACGAGCAGTACTTC. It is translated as CATAGTSGTYEQYF.

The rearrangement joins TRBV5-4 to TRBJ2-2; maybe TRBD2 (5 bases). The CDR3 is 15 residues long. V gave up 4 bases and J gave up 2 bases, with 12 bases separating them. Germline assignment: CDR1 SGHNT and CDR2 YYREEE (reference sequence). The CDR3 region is CASSPRGINTGELFF. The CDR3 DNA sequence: TGTGCCAGCAGCCCCCGAGGGATTAACACCGGGGAGCTGTTTTTT.

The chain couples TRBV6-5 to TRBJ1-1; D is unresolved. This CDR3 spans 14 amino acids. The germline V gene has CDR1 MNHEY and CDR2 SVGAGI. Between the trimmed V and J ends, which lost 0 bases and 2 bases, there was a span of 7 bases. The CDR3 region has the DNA TGTGCCAGCAGTTACTCGAACAGAAACACTGAAGCTTTCTTT. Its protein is CASSYSNRNTEAFF.

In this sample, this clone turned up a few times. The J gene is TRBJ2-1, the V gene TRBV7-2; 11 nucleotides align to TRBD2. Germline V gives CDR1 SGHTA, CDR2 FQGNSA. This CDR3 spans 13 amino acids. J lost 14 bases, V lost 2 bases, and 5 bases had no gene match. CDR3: CASSLRETSGEFF. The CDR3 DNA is TGTGCCAGCAGCTTAAGGGAGACTAGCGGGGAGTTCTTC.

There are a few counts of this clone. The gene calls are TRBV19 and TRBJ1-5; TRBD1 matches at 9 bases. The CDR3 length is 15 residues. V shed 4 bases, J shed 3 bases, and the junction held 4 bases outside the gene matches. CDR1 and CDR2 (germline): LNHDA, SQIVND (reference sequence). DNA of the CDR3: TGTGCCAGTAGTAGTTGGACAGGGGCCAATCAGCCCCAGCATTTT. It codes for CASSSWTGANQPQHF.

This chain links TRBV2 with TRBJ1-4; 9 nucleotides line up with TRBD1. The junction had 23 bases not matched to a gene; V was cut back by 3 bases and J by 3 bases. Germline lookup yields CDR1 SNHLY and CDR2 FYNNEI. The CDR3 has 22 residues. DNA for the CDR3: TGTGCCAGCAGTGACCCATGGGGACAGGGTGCGATTTCGCTCAAAGCTAATGAAAAACTGTTTTTT. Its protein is CASSDPWGQGAISLKANEKLFF.

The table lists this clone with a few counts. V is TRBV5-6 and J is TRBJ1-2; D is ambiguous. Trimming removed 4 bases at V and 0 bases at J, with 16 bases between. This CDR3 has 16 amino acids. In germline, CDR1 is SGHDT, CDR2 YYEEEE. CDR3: CASSPGPSITNYGYTF. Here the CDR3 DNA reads TGTGCCAGCAGCCCTGGGCCCTCCATTACTAACTATGGCTACACCTTC.

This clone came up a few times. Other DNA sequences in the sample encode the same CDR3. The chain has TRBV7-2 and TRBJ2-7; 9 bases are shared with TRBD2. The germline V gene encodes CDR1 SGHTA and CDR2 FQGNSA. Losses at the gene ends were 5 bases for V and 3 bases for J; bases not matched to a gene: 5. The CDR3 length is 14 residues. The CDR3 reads CASSAGLAGYEQYF. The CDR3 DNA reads TGTGCCAGCAGCGCGGGACTAGCTGGCTACGAGCAGTACTTC.

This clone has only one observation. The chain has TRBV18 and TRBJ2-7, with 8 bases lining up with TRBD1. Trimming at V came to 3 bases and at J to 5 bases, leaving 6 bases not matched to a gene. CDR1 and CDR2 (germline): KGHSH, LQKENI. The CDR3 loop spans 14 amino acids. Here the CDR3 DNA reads TGTGCCAGCTCACCCGGACAGGGTCCCCACGAGCAGTACTTC. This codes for CASSPGQGPHEQYF.

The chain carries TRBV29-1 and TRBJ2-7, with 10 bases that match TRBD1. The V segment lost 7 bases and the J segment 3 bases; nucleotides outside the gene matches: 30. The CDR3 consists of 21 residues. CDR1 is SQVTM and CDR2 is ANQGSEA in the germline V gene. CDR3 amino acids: CSELPGQGKDSSAWSVYEQYF. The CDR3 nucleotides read TGCAGCGAGCTACCGGGACAGGGGAAAGACTCGTCTGCGTGGAGCGTCTACGAGCAGTACTTC.

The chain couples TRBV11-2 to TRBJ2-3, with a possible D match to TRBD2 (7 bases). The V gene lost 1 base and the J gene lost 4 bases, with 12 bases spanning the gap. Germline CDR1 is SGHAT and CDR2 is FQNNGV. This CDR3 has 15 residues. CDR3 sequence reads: CASSLVGGAADTQYF. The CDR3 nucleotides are TGTGCCAGCAGCTTAGTGGGGGGGGCGGCAGATACGCAGTATTTT.

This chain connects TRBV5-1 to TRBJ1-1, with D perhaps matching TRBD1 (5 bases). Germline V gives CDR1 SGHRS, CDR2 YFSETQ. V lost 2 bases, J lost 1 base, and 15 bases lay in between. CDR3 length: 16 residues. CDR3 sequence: CASSLDFQGPNTEAFF. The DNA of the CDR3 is TGCGCCAGCAGCTTAGATTTCCAGGGTCCGAACACTGAAGCTTTCTTT.

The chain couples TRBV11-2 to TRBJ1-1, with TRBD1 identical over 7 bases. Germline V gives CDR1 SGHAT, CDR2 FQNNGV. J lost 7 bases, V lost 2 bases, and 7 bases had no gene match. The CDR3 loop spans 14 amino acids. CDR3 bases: TGTGCCAGCAGCTTAATCCGACAGGGAGGTGAAGCTTTCTTT. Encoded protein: CASSLIRQGGEAFF.

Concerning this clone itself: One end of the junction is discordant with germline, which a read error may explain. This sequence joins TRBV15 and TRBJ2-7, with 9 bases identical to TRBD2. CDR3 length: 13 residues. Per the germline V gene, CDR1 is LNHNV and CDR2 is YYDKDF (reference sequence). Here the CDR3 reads CATSRDPLAGQAF. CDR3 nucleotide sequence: TGTGCCACCAGCAGAGATCCCCTAGCGGGACAAGCCTTC.